A single sample gave rise to the 3 T cell receptor beta chains below, sequenced in a study of blood T cells in healthy people across ages. Using a J-beta primer mix together with a sample-barcoded 5' primer, a second PCR was run for roughly 7 to 12 cycles. Each CDR3 protein is one row after TCRdb ran MiXCR on the 5' RACE reads. The data show around 780,000 distinct CDR3 sequences, approximately 24% seen once. These same records also appear under a second study, on T cells of mothers and their children.

The material sequenced was blood. The receptors derive from a boy between 10 and 17 years old in good health.

This rearrangement joins TRBV13 to TRBJ1-1, with a tentative D call TRBD1 (6 bases). This CDR3 has 14 residues. Germline V gene data show CDR1 as PRHDT and CDR2 as FYEKMQ (reference sequence). The V end was cut by 6 bases, the J end by 0 bases, with 11 bases between. The DNA of the CDR3 is TGTGCCAGCAGTCACGACAGGTTGAACACTGAAGCTTTCTTT. Protein sequence: CASSHDRLNTEAFF. Combining the CDR3 with reference TRBV13 and TRBJ1-1 gives the whole variable domain AAGVIQSPRHLIKEKRETATLKCYPIPRHDTVYWYQQGPGQDPQFLISFYEKMQSDKGSIPDRFSAQQFSDYHSELNMSSLELGDSALYFCASSHDRLNTEAFFGQGTRLTVV.

This clonotype appeared a few times. The V gene is TRBV27, the J gene TRBJ1-5; no firm D call. Germline-derived CDR1 and CDR2 are MNHEY and SMNVEV (reference sequence). Trimming took off 5 bases at V and 7 bases at J, with 15 bases between the two ends. The CDR3 loop spans 14 amino acids. The CDR3 DNA is TGTGCCAGCAGTCCCTACGCGACGGACCAGCCCCAGCATTTT. Translated, it gives CASSPYATDQPQHF.

The chain joins TRBV12-3 or TRBV12-4 to TRBJ2-1, with 9 nucleotides matching TRBD1. The J call could be wrong; TRBJ2-7 is a better fit for the DNA end. This CDR3 has 14 amino acids. Here the CDR3 DNA reads TGTGCCAGCAGCTTAAGGGACAGGGACGACGAGCAGTACTTC. Protein: CASSLRDRDDEQYF.